Following are 14 T cell receptor beta chains from one sample sequenced in a study of memory CD8 T cells in hepatitis C reinfection. Sample time point: peak reinfection, 3 to 8 weeks after reinfection detection. The sorted cells went straight to TCR sequencing with no prior in vitro expansion. Clones were sequenced by immunoSEQ multiplex PCR, and TCRdb holds only the in-frame ones, with some missing. The sample holds 35,000 to 50,000 clones, roughly 90% seen once. Sample: naive CD8+ T cells sorted from blood. The receptor set was obtained from a man aged 18 to 35 with hepatitis C virus infection.

The rearrangement joins TRBV13 to TRBJ2-1; 9 positions agree with TRBD2. Germline V gene data show CDR1 as PRHDT and CDR2 as FYEKMQ (reference sequence). Trimming cost V 0 bases and J 4 bases; bases outside gene matches: 4. This CDR3 spans 16 amino acids. CDR3 in amino acids: CASSLGLAGLYNEQFF. The CDR3 DNA is TGTGCCAGCAGCTTAGGACTAGCGGGCCTTTACAATGAGCAGTTCTTC.

The J gene is TRBJ1-1, the V gene TRBV7-6; 7 bases match TRBD1. The CDR3 consists of 15 residues. CDR1 and CDR2 (germline): SGHVS, FNYEAQ. V trimming: 5 bases; J trimming: 0 bases; junction bases outside the gene matches: 6. The DNA of the CDR3 is TGTGCCAGCAGCGAAACAGGGGATTTGAACACTGAAGCTTTCTTT. Translation gives CASSETGDLNTEAFF.

The table lists this clone with a count of one. The V and J genes are TRBV28 and TRBJ2-1; D not certain. The germline CDR1 and CDR2 sequences are MDHEN and SYDVKM. Between the trimmed V and J ends, which lost 3 bases and 5 bases, there was a span of 5 bases. This CDR3 comprises 12 residues. CDR3 sequence: CASSFQNNEQFF. The CDR3 region has the DNA TGTGCCAGCAGTTTTCAGAACAATGAGCAGTTCTTC.

This sequence joins TRBV19 and TRBJ1-2; D is perhaps TRBD1 (5 bases). Looked up from germline, CDR1 is LNHDA and CDR2 is SQIVND (reference sequence). The CDR3 sequence is 12 residues long. Trimming stripped 11 bases from V and 8 bases from J, with 18 bases between. CDR3 coding DNA: TGTGCCTCCGGGGGGAATGGAAGAGGCTACACCTTC. Protein product: CASGGNGRGYTF.

CDR3 nucleotide sequence: TGTGCCAGCAGTCCCTCGAGAAGAGGCTGGGTTGGCTACACCTTC. Translated: CASSPSRRGWVGYTF. This chain connects TRBV28 to TRBJ1-2, with D uncertain. Trimming took off 5 bases at V and 7 bases at J, with 20 bases between the two ends. CDR1 and CDR2 (germline): MDHEN, SYDVKM. The CDR3 is made up of 15 amino acids.

This clone came up once. This rearrangement joins TRBV28 to TRBJ2-3; weak D call: TRBD1 (6 bases). Trimming removed 5 bases at V and 6 bases at J, with 6 bases between. The CDR3 sequence is 11 residues long. Germline assignment: CDR1 MDHEN and CDR2 SYDVKM. CDR3 sequence: CASSQGDTQYF. In DNA, the CDR3 is TGTGCCAGCAGTCAGGGGGATACGCAGTATTTT.

This chain uses TRBV7-2 with TRBJ2-7, with D possibly being TRBD2 (5 bases). Germline lookup yields CDR1 SGHTA and CDR2 FQGNSA. CDR3 length equals 14 residues. Deletions cut 5 bases from V and 0 bases from J, with 11 bases between. This chain's CDR3 is CASSPEGFSYEQYF. CDR3 in DNA: TGTGCCAGCAGCCCCGAGGGCTTCTCCTACGAGCAGTACTTC.

The chain recombines TRBV11-3 with TRBJ2-1; TRBD2 matches 10 bases. The CDR3 length is 16 residues. Germline V CDR1 and CDR2: SGHNT, YENEEA. Germline trimming cut 5 bases from V and 4 bases from J; bases unmatched to any gene: 8. The chain's CDR3 is CASSPRVAGGYNEQFF. CDR3 nucleotide sequence: TGTGCCAGCAGCCCTAGGGTAGCGGGGGGATACAATGAGCAGTTCTTC.

The chain carries TRBV13 and TRBJ2-4, with D possibly being TRBD1 (5 bases). Trimming shortened V by 0 bases and J by 8 bases, and 8 bases separated the two germline ends. The CDR3 length is 13 residues. Germline loops: CDR1 PRHDT, CDR2 FYEKMQ (reference sequence). The CDR3 protein is CASSLGGRDIQYF. DNA of the CDR3: TGTGCCAGCAGCTTAGGAGGCAGGGACATTCAGTACTTC.

The genes are TRBV29-1 and TRBJ2-2; possible D gene TRBD1, 6 bases. CDR1 and CDR2 (germline): SQVTM, ANQGSEA. The CDR3 has 13 amino acids. V was trimmed by 5 bases and J by 7 bases, leaving 14 bases between them. The CDR3 DNA follows: TGCAGCGTTTCCGCTACAGGGAGCGGGGAGCTGTTTTTT. This translates into CSVSATGSGELFF.

V and J are TRBV7-2 and TRBJ2-1, with 8 bases aligning to TRBD1. CDR3 size: 14 residues. Germline V gene sequence: CDR1 SGHTA, CDR2 FQGNSA. J was trimmed by 4 bases and V by 6 bases; bases with no gene match: 5. The CDR3 sequence is CASSRTGPYNEQFF. CDR3 nucleotide sequence: TGTGCCAGCAGTCGGACAGGGCCTTACAATGAGCAGTTCTTC.

The chain uses TRBV30 and TRBJ2-1, with 11 bases that match TRBD1. V lost 4 bases to trimming and J lost 7 bases; unmatched junction nucleotides: 9. Germline CDR1 GTSNPN, CDR2 SVGIG (reference sequence). CDR3 size: 15 residues. CDR3 nucleotides: TGTGCCTGGACCCGGACAGGGGGCGCCGGAAATGAGCAGTTCTTC. It yields the protein CAWTRTGGAGNEQFF.

The chain combines TRBV19 with TRBJ2-1, with 10 bases that match TRBD1. Per germline, CDR1 LNHDA and CDR2 SQIVND (reference sequence). CDR3 size: 15 residues. Trimming took 7 bases from V and 7 from J; bases not matched to a gene: 10. The CDR3 nucleotides are TGTGCCAGTACCATCGGACAGGGGGGTGCGAATGAGCAGTTCTTC. Its translation: CASTIGQGGANEQFF.

This sequence joins TRBV14 and TRBJ2-2, with D unresolved. Per germline, CDR1 SGHDN and CDR2 FVKESK. CDR3 length equals 13 residues. Between the trimmed V and J ends, which lost 4 bases and 1 base, there was a span of 4 bases. The CDR3 nucleotides are TGTGCCAGCAGCCGAGTGAACACCGGGGAGCTGTTTTTT. This encodes CASSRVNTGELFF.